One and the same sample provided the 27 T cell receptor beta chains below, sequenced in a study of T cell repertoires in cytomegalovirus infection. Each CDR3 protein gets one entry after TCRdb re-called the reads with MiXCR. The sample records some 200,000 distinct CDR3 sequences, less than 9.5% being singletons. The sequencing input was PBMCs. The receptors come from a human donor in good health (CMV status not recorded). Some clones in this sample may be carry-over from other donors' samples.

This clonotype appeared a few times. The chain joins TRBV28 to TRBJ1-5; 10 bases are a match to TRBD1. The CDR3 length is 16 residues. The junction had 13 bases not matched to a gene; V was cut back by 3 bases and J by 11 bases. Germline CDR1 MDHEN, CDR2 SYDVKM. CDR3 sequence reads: CASSFGGDRGTRTQHF. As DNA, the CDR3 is TGTGCCAGCAGTTTTGGTGGGGACAGGGGAACTAGGACCCAGCATTTT.

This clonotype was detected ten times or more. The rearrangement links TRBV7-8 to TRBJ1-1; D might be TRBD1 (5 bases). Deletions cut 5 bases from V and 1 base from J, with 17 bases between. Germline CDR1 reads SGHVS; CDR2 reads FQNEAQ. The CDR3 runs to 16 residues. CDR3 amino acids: CASSPRPQGRNTEAFF. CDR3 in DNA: TGTGCCAGCAGCCCCAGGCCCCAGGGCCGGAACACTGAAGCTTTCTTT. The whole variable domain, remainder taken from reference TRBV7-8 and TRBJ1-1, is GAGVSQSPRYKVAKRGQDVALRCDPISGHVSLFWYQQALGQGPEFLTYFQNEAQLDKSGLPSDRFFAERPEGSVSTLKIQRTQQEDSAVYLCASSPRPQGRNTEAFFGQGTRLTVV.

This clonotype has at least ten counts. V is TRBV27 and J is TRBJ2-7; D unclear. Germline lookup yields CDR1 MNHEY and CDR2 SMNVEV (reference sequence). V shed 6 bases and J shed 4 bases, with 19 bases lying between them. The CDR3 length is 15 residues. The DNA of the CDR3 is TGTGCCAGCAGCGATCCACGGGCAGGACGGTACGAGCAGTACTTC. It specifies CASSDPRAGRYEQYF.

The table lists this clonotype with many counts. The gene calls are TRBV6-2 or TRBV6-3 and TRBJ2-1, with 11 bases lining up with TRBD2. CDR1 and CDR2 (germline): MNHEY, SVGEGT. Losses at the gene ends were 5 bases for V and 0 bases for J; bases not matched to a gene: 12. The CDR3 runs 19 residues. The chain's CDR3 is CASSGPGLAALSSYNEQFF. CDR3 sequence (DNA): TGTGCCAGCAGTGGACCGGGACTAGCGGCTTTGAGCTCCTACAATGAGCAGTTCTTC.

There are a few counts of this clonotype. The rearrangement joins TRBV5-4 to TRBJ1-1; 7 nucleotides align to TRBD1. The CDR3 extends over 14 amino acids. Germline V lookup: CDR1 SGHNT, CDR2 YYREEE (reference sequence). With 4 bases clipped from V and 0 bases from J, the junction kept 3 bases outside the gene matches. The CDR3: CASSTGQMNTEAFF. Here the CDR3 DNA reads TGTGCCAGCAGCACGGGACAGATGAACACTGAAGCTTTCTTT.

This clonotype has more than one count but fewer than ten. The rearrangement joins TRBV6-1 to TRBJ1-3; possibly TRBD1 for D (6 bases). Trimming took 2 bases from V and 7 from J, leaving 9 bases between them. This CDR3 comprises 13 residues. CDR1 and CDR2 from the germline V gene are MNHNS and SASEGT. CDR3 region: CASSERTVNTIYF. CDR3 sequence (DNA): TGTGCCAGCAGTGAACGGACAGTTAACACCATATATTTT.

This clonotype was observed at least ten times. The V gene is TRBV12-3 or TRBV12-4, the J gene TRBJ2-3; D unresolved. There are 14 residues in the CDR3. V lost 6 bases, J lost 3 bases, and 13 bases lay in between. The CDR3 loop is CASSPFARTDTQYF. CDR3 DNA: TGTGCCAGCAGCCCATTCGCTAGAACAGATACGCAGTATTTT.

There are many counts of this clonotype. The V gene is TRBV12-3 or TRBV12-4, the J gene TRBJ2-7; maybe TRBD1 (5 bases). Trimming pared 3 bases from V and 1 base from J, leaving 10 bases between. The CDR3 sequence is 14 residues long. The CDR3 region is CASSLKGNSYEQYF. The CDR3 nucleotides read TGTGCCAGCAGTTTGAAGGGGAATTCCTACGAGCAGTACTTC.

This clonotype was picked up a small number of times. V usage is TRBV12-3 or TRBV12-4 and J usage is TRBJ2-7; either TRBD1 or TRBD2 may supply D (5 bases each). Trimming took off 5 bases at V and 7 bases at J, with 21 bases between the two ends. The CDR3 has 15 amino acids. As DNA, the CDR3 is TGTGCCAGCAGTCCCGGGATGCAGGGATTAAGGGAGCAGTACTTC. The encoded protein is CASSPGMQGLREQYF.

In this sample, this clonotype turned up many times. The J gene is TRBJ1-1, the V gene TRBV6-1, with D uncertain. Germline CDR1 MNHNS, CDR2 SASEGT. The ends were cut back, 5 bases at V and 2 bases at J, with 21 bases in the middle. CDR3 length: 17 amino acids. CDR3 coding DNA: TGTGCCAGCAGTTATTGGGATCTGGGCAGCGGAAACACTGAAGCTTTCTTT. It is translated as CASSYWDLGSGNTEAFF.

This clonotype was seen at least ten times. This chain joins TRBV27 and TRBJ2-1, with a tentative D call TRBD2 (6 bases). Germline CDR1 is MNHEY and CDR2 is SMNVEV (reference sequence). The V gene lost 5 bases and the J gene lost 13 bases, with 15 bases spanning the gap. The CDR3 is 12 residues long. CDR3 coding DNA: TGTGCCAGCAGTCCTAGCGTCTCTGGACAGTTCTTC. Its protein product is CASSPSVSGQFF.

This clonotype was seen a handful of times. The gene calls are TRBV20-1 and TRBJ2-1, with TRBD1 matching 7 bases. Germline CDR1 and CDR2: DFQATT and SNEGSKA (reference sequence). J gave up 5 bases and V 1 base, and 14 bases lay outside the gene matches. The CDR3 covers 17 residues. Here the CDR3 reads CSARGITDRVINNEQFF. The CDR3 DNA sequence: TGCAGTGCTAGAGGAATAACCGACAGGGTAATCAACAATGAGCAGTTCTTC.

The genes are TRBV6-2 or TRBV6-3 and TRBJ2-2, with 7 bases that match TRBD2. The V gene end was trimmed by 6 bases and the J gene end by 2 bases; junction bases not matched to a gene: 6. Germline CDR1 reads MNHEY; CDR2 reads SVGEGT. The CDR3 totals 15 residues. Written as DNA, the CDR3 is TGTGCCAGCAGCACGGCGGGGGTAAACACCGGGGAGCTGTTTTTT. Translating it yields CASSTAGVNTGELFF.

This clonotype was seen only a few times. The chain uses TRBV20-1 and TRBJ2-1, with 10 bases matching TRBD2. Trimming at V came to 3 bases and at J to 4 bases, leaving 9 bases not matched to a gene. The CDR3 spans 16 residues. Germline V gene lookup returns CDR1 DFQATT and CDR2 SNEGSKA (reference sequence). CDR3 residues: CSASSIAGGGYNEQFF. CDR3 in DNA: TGCAGTGCTAGCTCTATAGCGGGAGGTGGGTACAATGAGCAGTTCTTC.

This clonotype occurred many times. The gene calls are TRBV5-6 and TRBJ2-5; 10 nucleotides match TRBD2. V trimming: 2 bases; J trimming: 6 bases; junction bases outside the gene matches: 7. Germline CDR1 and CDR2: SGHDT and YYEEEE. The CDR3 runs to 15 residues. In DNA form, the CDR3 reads TGTGCCAGCAGCTTAAGGGGACTAGCGTCAAAGACCCAGTACTTC. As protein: CASSLRGLASKTQYF.

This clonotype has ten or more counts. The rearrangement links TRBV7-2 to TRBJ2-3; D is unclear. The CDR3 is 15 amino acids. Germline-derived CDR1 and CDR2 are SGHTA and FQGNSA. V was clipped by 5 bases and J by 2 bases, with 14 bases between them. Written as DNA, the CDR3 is TGTGCCAGCAGCCGGAACCAGGTCTTCACAGATACGCAGTATTTT. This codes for CASSRNQVFTDTQYF.

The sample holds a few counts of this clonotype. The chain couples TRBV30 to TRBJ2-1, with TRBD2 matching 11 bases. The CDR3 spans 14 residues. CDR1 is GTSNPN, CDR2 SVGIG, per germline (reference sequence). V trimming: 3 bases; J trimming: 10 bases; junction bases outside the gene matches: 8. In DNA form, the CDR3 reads TGTGCCTGGAGACATCTAGCGGGGGGACTCGAGCAGTTCTTC. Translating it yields CAWRHLAGGLEQFF.

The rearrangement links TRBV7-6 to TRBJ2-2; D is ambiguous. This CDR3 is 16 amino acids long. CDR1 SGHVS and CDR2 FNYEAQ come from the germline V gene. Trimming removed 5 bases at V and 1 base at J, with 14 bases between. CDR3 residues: CASSDNEALNTGELFF. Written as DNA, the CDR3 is TGTGCCAGCAGCGATAACGAGGCCTTGAACACCGGGGAGCTGTTTTTT. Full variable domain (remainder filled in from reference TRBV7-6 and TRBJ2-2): GAGVSQSPRYKVTKRGQDVALRCDPISGHVSLYWYRQALGQGPEFLTYFNYEAQQDKSGLPNDRFSAERPEGSISTLTIQRTEQRDSAMYRCASSDNEALNTGELFFGEGSRLTVL.

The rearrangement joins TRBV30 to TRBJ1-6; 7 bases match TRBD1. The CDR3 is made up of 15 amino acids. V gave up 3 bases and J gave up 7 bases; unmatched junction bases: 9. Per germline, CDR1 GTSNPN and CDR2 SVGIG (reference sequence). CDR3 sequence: CAWRAGDRVNSPLHF. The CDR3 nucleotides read TGTGCCTGGAGGGCCGGCGACAGGGTCAATTCACCCCTCCACTTT.

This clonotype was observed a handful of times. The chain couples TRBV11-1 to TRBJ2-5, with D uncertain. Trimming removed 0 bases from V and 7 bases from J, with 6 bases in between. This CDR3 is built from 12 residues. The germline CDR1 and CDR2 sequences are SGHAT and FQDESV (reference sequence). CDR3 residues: CASSLADGTQYF. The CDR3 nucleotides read TGTGCCAGCAGCTTAGCCGACGGGACCCAGTACTTC.

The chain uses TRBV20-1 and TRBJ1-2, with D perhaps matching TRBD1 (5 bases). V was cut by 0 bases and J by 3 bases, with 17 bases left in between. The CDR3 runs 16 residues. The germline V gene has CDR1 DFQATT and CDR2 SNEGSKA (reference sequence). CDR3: CSARDPTRGKYYGYTF. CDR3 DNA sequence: TGCAGTGCTAGAGACCCTACACGGGGGAAATACTATGGCTACACCTTC.

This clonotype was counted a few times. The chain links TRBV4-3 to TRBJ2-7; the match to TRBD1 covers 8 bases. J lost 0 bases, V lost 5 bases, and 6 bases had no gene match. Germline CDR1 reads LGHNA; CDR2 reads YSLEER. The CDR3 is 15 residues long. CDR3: CASSARTGSSYEQYF. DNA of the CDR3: TGCGCCAGCAGCGCCCGGACAGGGAGCTCCTACGAGCAGTACTTC.

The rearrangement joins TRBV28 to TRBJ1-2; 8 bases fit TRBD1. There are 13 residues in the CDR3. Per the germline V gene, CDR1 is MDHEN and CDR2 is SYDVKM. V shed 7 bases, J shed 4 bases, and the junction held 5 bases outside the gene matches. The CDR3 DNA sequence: TGTGCCAGCACTACAGGGGGTGGCTATGGCTACACCTTC. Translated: CASTTGGGYGYTF.

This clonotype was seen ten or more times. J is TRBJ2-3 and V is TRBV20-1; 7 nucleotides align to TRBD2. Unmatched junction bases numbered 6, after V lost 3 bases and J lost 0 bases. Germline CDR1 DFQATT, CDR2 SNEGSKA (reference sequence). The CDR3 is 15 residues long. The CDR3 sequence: CSASGGTSSTDTQYF. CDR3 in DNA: TGCAGTGCTAGCGGGGGGACTTCTAGCACAGATACGCAGTATTTT.

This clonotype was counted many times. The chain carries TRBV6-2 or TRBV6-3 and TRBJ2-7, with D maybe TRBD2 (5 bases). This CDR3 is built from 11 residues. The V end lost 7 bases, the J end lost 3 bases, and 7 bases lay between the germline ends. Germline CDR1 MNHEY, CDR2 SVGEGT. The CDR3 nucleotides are TGTGCCAGCATCGGAGGCTACGAGCAGTACTTC. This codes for CASIGGYEQYF.

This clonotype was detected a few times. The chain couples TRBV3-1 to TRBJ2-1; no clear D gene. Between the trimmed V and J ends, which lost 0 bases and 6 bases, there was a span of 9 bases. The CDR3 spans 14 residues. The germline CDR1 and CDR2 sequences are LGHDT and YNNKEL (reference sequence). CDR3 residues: CASSQDYRSNEQFF. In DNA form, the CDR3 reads TGTGCCAGCAGCCAAGATTACCGGTCCAATGAGCAGTTCTTC.

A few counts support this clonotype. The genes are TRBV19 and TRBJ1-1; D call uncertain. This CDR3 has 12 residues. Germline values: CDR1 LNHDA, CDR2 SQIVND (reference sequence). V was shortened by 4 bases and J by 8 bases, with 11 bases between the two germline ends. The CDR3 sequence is CASSTMGGEAFF. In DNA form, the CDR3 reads TGTGCCAGTAGTACCATGGGAGGGGAAGCTTTCTTT.